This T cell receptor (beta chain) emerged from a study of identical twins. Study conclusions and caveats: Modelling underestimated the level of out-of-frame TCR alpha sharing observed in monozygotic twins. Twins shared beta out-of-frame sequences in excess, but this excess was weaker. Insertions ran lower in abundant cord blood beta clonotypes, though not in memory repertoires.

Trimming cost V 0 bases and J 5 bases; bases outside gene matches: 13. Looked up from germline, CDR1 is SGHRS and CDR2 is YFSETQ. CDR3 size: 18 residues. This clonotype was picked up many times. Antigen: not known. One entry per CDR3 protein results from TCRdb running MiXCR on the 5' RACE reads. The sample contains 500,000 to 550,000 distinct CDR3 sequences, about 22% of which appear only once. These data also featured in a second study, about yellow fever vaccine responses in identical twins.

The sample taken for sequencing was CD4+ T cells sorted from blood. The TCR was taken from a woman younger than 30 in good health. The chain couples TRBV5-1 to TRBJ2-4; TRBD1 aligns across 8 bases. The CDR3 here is CASSLGLSRDRTENIQYF. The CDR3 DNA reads TGCGCCAGCAGCTTGGGACTTTCCCGGGACAGGACCGAAAACATTCAGTACTTC.